Below are 4 T cell receptor beta chains sequenced from a single sample in a study of T cells in women clearing cervical HPV infection. The data were produced by immunoSEQ multiplex PCR, yet TCRdb's version contains in-frame clones alone and is incomplete. The sample table sets out fewer than 40,000 clones. Source material: blood buffy coat. The receptors come from a woman aged 18-70 years with a cervical HPV16 infection that either progressed to CIN3+ or cleared (not recorded which).

Concerning this clone itself: Read data end 3 residues before the CDR3 end; the end is taken from the germline J gene. V is TRBV7-8 and J is TRBJ1-4, with TRBD1 identical over 8 bases. J lost 4 bases, V lost 0 bases, and 4 bases had no gene match. Germline V gene lookup returns CDR1 SGHVS and CDR2 FQNEAQ. The CDR3 has 16 residues. The sequenced part of the CDR3 DNA is TGTGCCAGCAGCTTAGCCGACAGGGGCTTTAATGAAAAA. The encoded protein is CASSLADRGFNEK. In full, the CDR3 is CASSLADRGFNEKLFF.

About this clone: From the germline J gene comes the end of the CDR3, since the read stops 3 residues before it. The chain carries TRBV10-3 and TRBJ1-5; 8 bases map to TRBD1. The junction had 7 bases not matched to a gene; V was cut back by 2 bases and J by 1 base. The germline CDR1 and CDR2 sequences are ENHRY and SYGVKD. The CDR3 has 17 amino acids. The covered CDR3 bases are TGTGCCATCAGTGAGCGGCAGGGGGCAACGAGCAATCAGCCC. Its translation: CAISERQGATSNQP. The entire CDR3 sequence reads CAISERQGATSNQPQHF.

A remark on this clone: The CDR3 extends 3 residues past the end of the read, so its final part is completed from the germline J gene. V and J are TRBV20-1 and TRBJ1-2; D is undetermined. The CDR3 runs to 15 residues. Looked up from germline, CDR1 is DFQATT and CDR2 is SNEGSKA (reference sequence). V was trimmed by 6 bases and J by 1 base, leaving 18 bases between them. CDR3: CSAPPSVRLNYGYTF. The sequenced CDR3 bases are TGCAGTGCCCCACCTTCTGTTAGACTTAACTATGGC.

Worth noting for this clone: The CDR3 end falls 3 residues outside the read, so it is completed with the germline J gene. This chain connects TRBV5-5 to TRBJ1-4, with a tentative D call TRBD1 (5 bases). The V end lost 1 base, the J end lost 5 bases, and 12 bases lay between the germline ends. The CDR3 is 15 residues long. Germline-derived CDR1 and CDR2 are SGHKS and YYEKEE (reference sequence). The CDR3 bases that were read are TGTGCCAGCAGCTTGAGCGACAGTTTGAATGAAAAA. Protein sequence: CASSLSDSLNEK. In full, the CDR3 is CASSLSDSLNEKLFF.